Below are 30 T cell receptor beta chains sequenced from a single sample in a study of blood T cell repertoires in COVID-19. Sequencing used immunoSEQ multiplex PCR; TCRdb keeps in-frame clones, though not all of them. The table has over 60,000 clones, approximately 80% seen once; the top ten hold 13%. Sequenced sample: peripheral blood. These receptor sequences come from a man aged 50 or older with COVID-19, enrolled during active disease.

The V call is TRBV5-4, the J call TRBJ1-4; D may be TRBD1 (5 bases). V shed 0 bases and J shed 7 bases, with 10 bases lying between them. This CDR3 is built from 14 residues. Looked up from germline, CDR1 is SGHNT and CDR2 is YYREEE (reference sequence). CDR3 region: CASSLAGGLEKLFF. The DNA for the CDR3 is TGTGCCAGCAGCTTGGCGGGGGGACTTGAAAAACTGTTTTTT.

This sequence joins TRBV11-3 and TRBJ2-7, with D possibly TRBD2 on 5 matching bases. The V end lost 1 base, the J end lost 2 bases, and 6 bases lay between the germline ends. The length of the CDR3 is 13 residues. Germline V gene sequence: CDR1 SGHNT, CDR2 YENEEA. CDR3 sequence: CASSLAGTYEQYF. DNA for the CDR3: TGTGCCAGCAGCTTAGCCGGGACCTACGAGCAGTACTTC.

This chain uses TRBV6-5 with TRBJ1-2, with D perhaps TRBD1 (5 bases). The V gene's germline CDR1 is MNHEY and CDR2 SVGAGI. The V gene lost 6 bases and the J gene lost 7 bases, with 18 bases spanning the gap. This CDR3 region has 14 residues. CDR3 bases: TGTGCCAGCAGCTACCAGGGAGGCGGAGCTGGCTACACCTTC. Translated: CASSYQGGGAGYTF.

The chain employs TRBV7-9 and TRBJ2-3; no definite D call. Per the germline V gene, CDR1 is SEHNR and CDR2 is FQNEAQ (reference sequence). The CDR3 is made up of 13 amino acids. V dropped 2 bases and J dropped 4 bases, with 7 bases sitting between them. DNA for the CDR3: TGTGCCAGCAGCTTAAGAGAACCAGATACGCAGTATTTT. The encoded protein is CASSLREPDTQYF.

The rearrangement joins TRBV6-6 to TRBJ1-6, with 9 nucleotides matching TRBD1. The CDR3 has 15 residues. Germline lookup yields CDR1 MNHNY and CDR2 SVGAGI (reference sequence). With V trimmed by 2 bases and J by 10 bases, 6 bases remained unmatched. This CDR3 reads CASSYRVDRGSPLHF. The CDR3, as DNA: TGTGCCAGCAGTTACCGAGTGGACAGGGGATCACCCCTCCACTTT.

This chain uses TRBV19 with TRBJ1-4, with D perhaps matching TRBD1 (5 bases). V was cut by 6 bases and J by 8 bases, with 16 bases left in between. CDR3 length: 14 amino acids. The V gene's germline CDR1 is LNHDA and CDR2 SQIVND (reference sequence). CDR3 loop: CASSLMSRGEKLFF. In nucleotides, the CDR3 is TGTGCCAGTAGCCTGATGTCCCGGGGGGAAAAACTGTTTTTT.

This rearrangement joins TRBV25-1 to TRBJ2-1; TRBD2 aligns across 9 bases. V was clipped by 8 bases and J by 5 bases; unmatched bases: 7. Germline CDR1 is MGHDK and CDR2 is SYGVNS. This CDR3 contains 14 residues. DNA for the CDR3: TGTGCCAGCTCTGGTGCGGGGGGGAACAATGAGCAGTTCTTC. Translating gives CASSGAGGNNEQFF.

J is TRBJ1-2 and V is TRBV3-1 (or the pseudogene TRBV3-2); maybe TRBD1 (5 bases). This CDR3 is 14 amino acids long. With 0 bases removed from V and 4 bases from J, the gap between germline ends came to 9 bases. Germline V gene lookup returns CDR1 LGHDT and CDR2 YNNKEL (reference sequence). CDR3 coding DNA: TGTGCCAGCAGCCAAGAGCAGGGTTTCTATGGCTACACCTTC. Protein sequence: CASSQEQGFYGYTF.

This clone was detected once. The genes are TRBV7-2 and TRBJ2-5; 8 bases fit TRBD2. CDR1 and CDR2 (germline): SGHTA, FQGNSA. J lost 5 bases, V lost 2 bases, and 7 bases had no gene match. The CDR3 runs 15 residues. The CDR3 reads CASSLTAGARETQYF. CDR3 nucleotide sequence: TGTGCCAGCAGCTTAACAGCGGGGGCCAGGGAGACCCAGTACTTC.

The chain joins TRBV18 to TRBJ1-1, with 7 nucleotides matching TRBD1. Germline trimming cut 3 bases from V and 1 base from J; bases unmatched to any gene: 2. This CDR3 has 14 residues. CDR1 KGHSH and CDR2 LQKENI come from the germline V gene. The CDR3 DNA reads TGTGCCAGCTCACCGGACAGGCAGAACACTGAAGCTTTCTTT. Its protein is CASSPDRQNTEAFF.

This chain uses TRBV9 with TRBJ2-7; tentative D call: TRBD1 (5 bases). V dropped 0 bases and J dropped 6 bases, with 16 bases sitting between them. The CDR3 extends over 15 amino acids. Germline-derived CDR1 and CDR2 are SGDLS and YYNGEE. This chain's CDR3 is CASSVAGPENSEQYF. CDR3 in DNA: TGTGCCAGCAGCGTAGCAGGGCCCGAAAACTCCGAGCAGTACTTC.

This clone has a handful of counts. The V gene is TRBV6-5, the J gene TRBJ1-5; 9 bases match TRBD1. Trimming took 6 bases from V and 5 from J; bases not matched to a gene: 5. The CDR3 is 14 amino acids. Germline CDR1 and CDR2: MNHEY and SVGAGI. The CDR3 sequence: CASRAGQGYQPQHF. The CDR3 DNA sequence: TGTGCCAGCAGAGCGGGACAGGGCTATCAGCCCCAGCATTTT.

The gene calls are TRBV6-2 or TRBV6-3 and TRBJ2-1, with 8 bases lining up with TRBD2. Per the germline V gene, CDR1 is MNHEY and CDR2 is SVGEGT. The V gene end was trimmed by 5 bases and the J gene end by 7 bases; junction bases not matched to a gene: 10. CDR3 length equals 15 residues. The CDR3 loop is CASSLSGGSRNEQFF. The CDR3 DNA reads as TGTGCCAGCAGTCTAAGCGGGGGCTCCCGGAATGAGCAGTTCTTC.

The chain uses TRBV3-1 (or the pseudogene TRBV3-2) and TRBJ2-3; D may be TRBD2 (6 bases). The CDR3 is 15 residues long. Trimming shortened V by 2 bases and J by 2 bases, and 11 bases separated the two germline ends. CDR1 is LGHDT, CDR2 YNNKEL, per germline (reference sequence). CDR3 protein: CASSQWEDSTDTQYF. CDR3 in DNA: TGTGCCAGCAGCCAATGGGAGGATTCCACAGATACGCAGTATTTT.

This clone has just one count. The chain has TRBV5-6 and TRBJ2-1; D remains unclear. The CDR3 covers 12 residues. Germline lookup yields CDR1 SGHDT and CDR2 YYEEEE. Trimming stripped 3 bases from V and 3 bases from J, with 4 bases between. The CDR3 region has the DNA TGTGCCAGCAGCTCTTACTACAATGAGCAGTTCTTC. Residues: CASSSYYNEQFF.

As for this clone: It is unclear where the CDR3 begins or ends on the DNA, so no DNA is shown, and the CDR3 is as TCRdb lists it. The chain employs TRBV6-5 and TRBJ2-5; no check of the table's D call, TRBD1, against the DNA was made. The germline CDR1 and CDR2 sequences are MNHEY and SVGAGI. The CDR3 sequence runs 16 residues, both termini included. The CDR3 reads CASSYNDRGDILAQYF.

A note on this clone: At the DNA level, this CDR3 is encoded by other sequences in the same sample as well. CDR3: CASSLAEGDGYTF. The CDR3 DNA reads TGTGCCAGCAGCTTAGCGGAAGGGGATGGCTACACCTTC. V is TRBV7-9 and J is TRBJ1-2; TRBD1 might be the D (5 bases). This CDR3 region has 13 residues. CDR1 and CDR2 (germline): SEHNR, FQNEAQ (reference sequence). The V and J ends lost 0 bases and 6 bases respectively, with 8 bases between them.

In its sample, this clone was seen once. V and J are TRBV10-1 and TRBJ2-1, with 12 bases matching TRBD2. The J segment lost 7 bases and the V segment lost 4 bases, leaving 2 bases of the junction unmatched. Germline loops: CDR1 WNHNN, CDR2 SYGVQD (reference sequence). The CDR3 is 14 amino acids. The CDR3 region is CASSVTSGGNEQFF. CDR3 coding DNA: TGCGCCAGCAGTGTCACTAGCGGGGGGAATGAGCAGTTCTTC.

The V and J genes are TRBV5-4 and TRBJ2-2, with 7 bases aligning to TRBD1. This CDR3 has 15 amino acids. Germline V gives CDR1 SGHNT, CDR2 YYREEE (reference sequence). V trimming: 0 bases; J trimming: 7 bases; junction bases outside the gene matches: 6. The CDR3 nucleotides are TGTGCCAGCAGCTTGGGGAGAGGGGGCGTCGGGGAGCTGTTTTTT. It yields the protein CASSLGRGGVGELFF. The full variable domain, its missing parts supplied by reference TRBV5-4 and TRBJ2-2, is ETGVTQSPTHLIKTRGQQVTLRCSSQSGHNTVSWYQQALGQGPQFIFQYYREEENGRGNFPPRFSGLQFPNYSSELNVNALELDDSALYLCASSLGRGGVGELFFGEGSRLTVL.

This clone is a singleton in its sample. The chain recombines TRBV9 with TRBJ2-2; 8 nucleotides agree with TRBD1. Unmatched junction bases numbered 6, after V lost 0 bases and J lost 5 bases. Germline V gene data show CDR1 as SGDLS and CDR2 as YYNGEE. This CDR3 spans 16 amino acids. CDR3 nucleotide sequence: TGTGCCAGCAGCGTAGGGGGACAGGATCTTACCGGGGAGCTGTTTTTT. Protein sequence: CASSVGGQDLTGELFF.

This clone was seen repeatedly, ten times or more. The V call is TRBV5-1, the J call TRBJ2-1; D is perhaps TRBD1 (6 bases). The germline V gene has CDR1 SGHRS and CDR2 YFSETQ. CDR3 length: 15 amino acids. Trimming left V 4 bases short and J 4 bases short, with 15 bases between. CDR3 region: CASSLQGSLYNEQFF. The DNA for the CDR3 is TGCGCCAGCAGCCTACAGGGTTCCCTGTACAATGAGCAGTTCTTC.

The chain joins TRBV3-1 (or the pseudogene TRBV3-2) to TRBJ1-5; D ambiguous. Deletions cut 4 bases from V and 11 bases from J, with 15 bases between. Germline CDR1 and CDR2: LGHDT and YNNKEL (reference sequence). This CDR3 contains 13 residues. CDR3: CASSLQREGAQHF. CDR3 nucleotides: TGTGCCAGCAGCCTACAAAGGGAGGGAGCCCAGCATTTT.

This chain joins TRBV6-6 and TRBJ2-7; a possible D gene is TRBD1 (6 bases). Trimming removed 2 bases at V and 0 bases at J, with 8 bases between. The CDR3 is 14 amino acids. CDR1 is MNHNY, CDR2 SVGAGI, per germline (reference sequence). The CDR3 sequence is CASSYGTISYEQYF. The CDR3 bases are TGTGCCAGCAGTTACGGGACAATCTCCTACGAGCAGTACTTC.

This sequence joins TRBV4-1 and TRBJ2-7; 7 nucleotides line up with TRBD1. The J segment lost 0 bases and the V segment lost 1 base, leaving 3 bases of the junction unmatched. Per germline, CDR1 MGHRA and CDR2 YSYEKL. The CDR3 has 15 amino acids. The CDR3 bases are TGCGCCAGCAGCCAAGGGACAGGTCTCTCCTACGAGCAGTACTTC. Translating it yields CASSQGTGLSYEQYF.

This chain joins TRBV5-5 and TRBJ2-2; D gene ambiguous. V was cut by 6 bases and J by 0 bases, with 6 bases left in between. Germline V gives CDR1 SGHKS, CDR2 YYEKEE (reference sequence). CDR3 length equals 13 residues. The CDR3 spells CASNTPNTGELFF. The CDR3 bases are TGTGCCAGCAATACTCCGAACACCGGGGAGCTGTTTTTT.

V is TRBV4-1 and J is TRBJ2-2, with TRBD1 matching over 10 bases. The V gene's germline CDR1 is MGHRA and CDR2 YSYEKL. The CDR3 is 15 residues long. V lost 1 base to trimming and J lost 6 bases; unmatched junction nucleotides: 2. The CDR3 protein is CASSQGTGGAGELFF. CDR3 DNA sequence: TGCGCCAGCAGCCAAGGGACAGGGGGGGCCGGGGAGCTGTTTTTT.

The chain couples TRBV4-1 to TRBJ1-1; tentatively, D is TRBD1 (5 bases). V was trimmed by 3 bases and J by 5 bases, leaving 16 bases between them. Germline V lookup: CDR1 MGHRA, CDR2 YSYEKL. The CDR3 consists of 15 residues. CDR3 DNA: TGCGCCAGCAGCCAGAATTTGGAGGGGTGGACTGAAGCTTTCTTT. Amino acid sequence: CASSQNLEGWTEAFF.

V usage is TRBV7-9 and J usage is TRBJ1-5; a possible D gene is TRBD1 (6 bases). The CDR3 sequence is 19 residues long. The V and J ends lost 5 bases and 7 bases respectively, with 30 bases between them. Germline CDR1 and CDR2: SEHNR and FQNEAQ (reference sequence). CDR3 sequence: CASSPLIGRYRAIRQPQHF. For the CDR3, the DNA is TGTGCCAGCAGCCCACTCATAGGGCGGTACAGGGCGATTAGACAGCCCCAGCATTTT.

The chain recombines TRBV2 with TRBJ2-5, with 8 bases matching TRBD2. J lost 2 bases, V lost 2 bases, and 7 bases had no gene match. The CDR3 runs to 16 residues. The germline V gene encodes CDR1 SNHLY and CDR2 FYNNEI. DNA of the CDR3: TGTGCCAGCAGTGAATGGGGCGGGGGGCAACAAGAGACCCAGTACTTC. It codes for CASSEWGGGQQETQYF.

This clone was counted a few times. The rearrangement links TRBV5-1 to TRBJ2-7; TRBD1 is a possible D gene (5 bases). Per germline, CDR1 SGHRS and CDR2 YFSETQ. The CDR3 has 15 residues. The V end was cut by 0 bases, the J end by 6 bases, with 16 bases between. The CDR3 here is CASSLGTGRLAEQYF. For the CDR3, the DNA is TGCGCCAGCAGCTTGGGTACAGGCCGCCTTGCCGAGCAGTACTTC. Full variable domain (remainder filled in from reference TRBV5-1 and TRBJ2-7): KAGVTQTPRYLIKTRGQQVTLSCSPISGHRSVSWYQQTPGQGLQFLFEYFSETQRNKGNFPGRFSGRQFSNSRSEMNVSTLELGDSALYLCASSLGTGRLAEQYFGPGTRLTVT.